The subject of this entry is one T cell receptor (beta chain). This entry belongs to a study of blood T cell repertoires in COVID-19. CDR1 is LGHDT and CDR2 is YNNKEL in the germline V gene (reference sequence). Trimming stripped 3 bases from V and 7 bases from J, with 12 bases between. CDR3 length: 14 residues. Profiled with immunoSEQ multiplex PCR; TCRdb holds only in-frame clones, not every one. The sample lists 350,000 to 400,000 clones; roughly 86% were seen once. The V and J genes are TRBV3-1 (or the pseudogene TRBV3-2) and TRBJ1-4, with no clear D. The specimen was PBMCs or T cells enriched from blood (not recorded which). This clonotype was obtained from a woman in her 30s who had recovered from COVID-19. The DNA of the CDR3 is TGTGCCAGCAGCCACCCGGGGTGGTCTGAAAAACTGTTTTTT. This encodes CASSHPGWSEKLFF.